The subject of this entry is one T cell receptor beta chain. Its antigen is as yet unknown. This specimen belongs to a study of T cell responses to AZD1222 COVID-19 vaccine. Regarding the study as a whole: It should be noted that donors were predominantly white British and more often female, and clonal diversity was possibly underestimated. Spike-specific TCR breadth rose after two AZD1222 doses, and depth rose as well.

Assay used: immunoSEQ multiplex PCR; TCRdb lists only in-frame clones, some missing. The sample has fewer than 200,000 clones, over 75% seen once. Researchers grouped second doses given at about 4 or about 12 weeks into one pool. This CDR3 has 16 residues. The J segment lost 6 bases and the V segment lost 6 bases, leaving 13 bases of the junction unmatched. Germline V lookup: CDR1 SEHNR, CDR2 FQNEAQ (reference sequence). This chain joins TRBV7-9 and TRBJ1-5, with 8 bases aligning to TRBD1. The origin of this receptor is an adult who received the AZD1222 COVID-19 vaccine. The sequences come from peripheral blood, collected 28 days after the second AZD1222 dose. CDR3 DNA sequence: TGTGCCAGCAGTTTCACCTCCGGGACAGGTAGTCAGCCCCAGCATTTT. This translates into CASSFTSGTGSQPQHF.